Listed below are T cell receptor beta chains from one sample, sequenced in a study of cytomegalovirus exposure and HLA in healthy donors. Sequencing used immunoSEQ multiplex PCR; TCRdb keeps in-frame clones, though not all of them. The repertoire holds 250,000 to 300,000 clones, with 80% to 90% as singletons. Specimen: PBMCs. Receptor source: a woman aged 35 to 49 in good health and CMV-seropositive. The CDR3 runs from the conserved cysteine through the conserved F or W. Each record gives: D gene, J gene, V gene, clone size, CDR3 protein, CDR3 DNA. D genes are given only for firm matches. The size field is filled for only some rows; it gives once, few, many or a size class.

.	TRBJ2-7	TRBV9	.	CASSVVPSSYEQYF	TGTGCCAGCAGCGTAGTTCCATCCTCCTACGAGCAGTACTTC
.	TRBJ2-5	TRBV28	.	CASSHIDSNTGTQYF	TGTGCCAGCAGCCATATAGACAGCAATACGGGGACCCAGTACTTC
.	TRBJ1-1	TRBV5-6	.	CASSLGQGTRAFF	TGTGCCAGCAGCTTGGGACAAGGTACTAGGGCTTTCTTT
TRBD1	TRBJ2-2	TRBV7-9	.	CASSSGGTGGGPGELFF	TGTGCCAGCAGCTCCGGAGGGACAGGGGGGGGTCCCGGGGAGCTGTTTTTT
TRBD1	TRBJ2-1	TRBV5-1	.	CASSLVGQGGNEQFF	TGCGCCAGCAGTCTGGTGGGACAGGGAGGAAATGAGCAGTTCTTC
.	TRBJ2-2	TRBV5-4	.	CASSPGGSTGELFF	TGTGCCAGCAGCCCGGGGGGCTCAACCGGGGAGCTGTTTTTT
TRBD2	TRBJ2-7	TRBV7-9	.	CASSPNGLAGLSSYEQYF	TGTGCCAGCAGCCCCAACGGGCTAGCGGGATTAAGCTCCTACGAGCAGTACTTC
TRBD1	TRBJ2-7	TRBV7-3	.	CASSAGTGLEQYF	TGTGCCAGCAGCGCCGGGACAGGGTTGGAGCAGTACTTC
TRBD2	TRBJ2-1	TRBV30	.	CAWSRLAGYNEQFF	TGTGCCTGGAGCCGACTAGCGGGATACAATGAGCAGTTCTTC
.	TRBJ2-5	TRBV19	once	CASRVGGAETQYF	TGTGCCAGTAGGGTCGGGGGTGCGGAGACCCAGTACTTC
.	TRBJ1-2	TRBV6-5	.	CASAKFLEARAGYTF	TGTGCCAGCGCTAAGTTTTTGGAAGCGAGGGCTGGCTACACCTTC
.	TRBJ1-2	TRBV7-9	.	CASSSSFTFNYGYTF	TGTGCCAGCAGCTCCTCCTTCACTTTTAACTATGGCTACACCTTC
TRBD2	TRBJ2-3	TRBV7-9	.	CASSWGLAGTDTQYF	TGTGCCAGCAGCTGGGGACTAGCGGGCACAGATACGCAGTATTTT
.	TRBJ2-7	TRBV4-3	.	CASSQVYAGAFTTYEQYF	TGCGCCAGCAGCCAAGTTTACGCGGGGGCGTTTACCACCTACGAGCAGTACTTC
TRBD2	TRBJ2-7	TRBV29-1	.	CSVGGLAGPYEQYF	TGCAGCGTTGGAGGACTAGCGGGGCCCTACGAGCAGTACTTC
TRBD2	TRBJ2-7	TRBV28	.	CASSSGLAGGRYEQYF	TGTGCCAGCAGTTCGGGACTAGCGGGAGGTCGCTACGAGCAGTACTTC
TRBD1	TRBJ2-2	TRBV13	.	CASSPGGITNTGELFF	TGTGCCAGCAGCCCAGGGGGTATCACGAACACCGGGGAGCTGTTTTTT
.	TRBJ2-4	TRBV7-9	.	CASSYTLDSQNSQYF	TGTGCCAGCAGCTACACTCTGGACAGTCAAAACAGTCAGTACTTC
TRBD2	TRBJ2-3	TRBV5-1	.	CASSPSGRSTDTQYF	TGCGCCAGCAGCCCTAGCGGGAGAAGCACAGATACGCAGTATTTT
.	TRBJ2-3	TRBV4-1	few	CASSLGSGVAADTQYF	TGCGCCAGCAGCCTCGGCTCGGGAGTGGCGGCAGATACGCAGTATTTT
TRBD1	TRBJ1-5	TRBV30	.	CAWSPETGNQPQHF	TGTGCCTGGAGTCCAGAGACAGGGAACCAGCCCCAGCATTTT
TRBD2	TRBJ2-1	TRBV11-2	.	CASTPGAGGRGFF	TGTGCCAGCACCCCGGGGGCGGGGGGACGCGGGTTCTTC
.	TRBJ2-5	TRBV19	.	CASSPGFETQYF	TGTGCCAGTAGTCCCGGGTTCGAGACCCAGTACTTC
.	TRBJ1-1	TRBV5-1	.	CASSGTGDSQQAFF	TGCGCCAGCAGCGGTACCGGCGATAGCCAGCAAGCTTTCTTT
.	TRBJ1-1	TRBV11-3	.	CASSLEGSPNTEAFF	TGTGCCAGCAGCTTAGAGGGCTCGCCGAACACTGAAGCTTTCTTT
TRBD2	TRBJ2-7	TRBV28	.	CASTDPSGTSSYEQYF	TGTGCCAGCACCGACCCTTCCGGGACTAGCTCCTACGAGCAGTACTTC
.	TRBJ2-1	TRBV7-3	.	CASSLQGYNEQFF	TGTGCCAGCAGCTTACAGGGCTACAATGAGCAGTTCTTC
TRBD1	TRBJ2-7	TRBV6-1	.	CASVGQGPSSYEQYF	TGTGCCAGCGTAGGACAGGGGCCAAGCTCCTACGAGCAGTACTTC
.	TRBJ2-2	TRBV30	.	CAWSASISQGRDTGELFF	TGTGCCTGGAGCGCCAGCATCTCCCAGGGGAGGGACACCGGGGAGCTGTTTTTT
TRBD1	TRBJ2-7	TRBV27	.	CASSPNRGFNEQYF	TGTGCCAGCAGTCCCAACAGGGGTTTCAACGAGCAGTACTTC
.	TRBJ1-1	TRBV4-2	.	CASSQELEDMGTEAFF	TGTGCCAGCAGCCAAGAATTGGAGGATATGGGCACTGAAGCTTTCTTT
TRBD1	TRBJ2-6	TRBV27	.	CASSSRTGVSGANVLTF	TGTGCCAGCAGTTCAAGGACAGGGGTGTCTGGGGCCAACGTCCTGACTTTC
.	TRBJ2-1	TRBV5-8	.	CASSLGWRYNEQFF	TGTGCCAGCAGCTTGGGTTGGCGGTACAATGAGCAGTTCTTC
TRBD1	TRBJ2-7	TRBV14	.	CASSPRTGGYEQYF	TGTGCCAGCAGCCCGCGGACAGGGGGCTACGAGCAGTACTTC
.	TRBJ1-4	TRBV10-3	.	CAISEPGRTDEKLFF	TGTGCCATCAGTGAGCCGGGGAGGACGGATGAAAAACTGTTTTTT
.	TRBJ1-5	TRBV7-2	.	CASSFGQSGPQHF	TGTGCCAGCAGCTTCGGACAGTCCGGGCCCCAGCATTTT
.	TRBJ2-7	TRBV4-3	once	CASSQDLGGYEQYF	TGCGCCAGCAGCCAAGATCTTGGAGGCTACGAGCAGTACTTC
.	TRBJ1-1	TRBV27	.	CASSLRGGPNTEAFF	TGTGCCAGCAGTTTACGGGGGGGTCCGAACACTGAAGCTTTCTTT
.	TRBJ1-5	TRBV19	.	CASSITADSNQPQHF	TGTGCCAGTAGTATAACAGCCGATAGCAATCAGCCCCAGCATTTT
.	TRBJ2-1	TRBV20-1	.	CSASGSEQFF	TGCAGTGCTAGCGGGAGCGAGCAGTTCTTC
TRBD1	TRBJ2-1	TRBV15	.	CATSRGVTGNNNEQFF	TGTGCCACCAGCAGAGGGGTGACAGGGAACAACAATGAGCAGTTCTTC
TRBD2	TRBJ2-7	TRBV11-2	.	CASSLEALAGGSSYEQYF	TGTGCCAGCAGCTTAGAGGCACTAGCGGGAGGGAGTTCCTACGAGCAGTACTTC
.	TRBJ1-2	TRBV28	.	CASSLIQNYGYTF	TGTGCCAGCAGTTTAATACAGAACTATGGCTACACCTTC
.	TRBJ1-2	TRBV28	.	CASSSPPLSYGYTF	TGTGCCAGCAGTTCCCCCCCCCTCAGCTATGGCTACACCTTC
.	TRBJ2-3	TRBV2	once	CASSGGTDTQYF	TGTGCCAGCAGTGGCGGCACAGATACGCAGTATTTT
TRBD1	TRBJ2-1	TRBV6-1	.	CASSVTGVTYNEQFF	TGTGCCAGCAGTGTAACAGGGGTTACCTACAATGAGCAGTTCTTC
TRBD1	TRBJ2-7	TRBV11-3	.	CASSLVTGPDEQYF	TGTGCCAGCAGCTTAGTGACAGGGCCCGACGAGCAGTACTTC
.	TRBJ1-5	TRBV7-6	.	CASSLAGPGYQPQHF	TGTGCCAGCAGCTTAGCGGGGCCAGGGTATCAGCCCCAGCATTTT
.	TRBJ2-5	TRBV30	.	CAWSLGLALQETQYF	TGTGCCTGGAGCCTGGGGTTAGCGTTGCAAGAGACCCAGTACTTC
.	TRBJ2-2	TRBV7-8	few	CASSPYNTGELFF	TGTGCCAGCAGCCCCTACAACACCGGGGAGCTGTTTTTT
TRBD1	TRBJ2-6	TRBV7-9	.	CASGRDSTSGANVLTF	TGTGCCAGCGGCCGGGACAGCACCTCTGGGGCCAACGTCCTGACTTTC
.	TRBJ2-7	TRBV7-9	.	CSSSPPAAEQYF	TGTTCCAGCAGCCCCCCGGCGGCCGAGCAGTACTTC
TRBD1	TRBJ1-4	TRBV5-1	.	CASSPRDRGRIVGEKLFF	TGCGCCAGCAGCCCGCGGGACAGGGGGAGGATCGTCGGAGAAAAACTGTTTTTT
TRBD2	TRBJ2-1	TRBV7-9	.	CASTPRSGSESYNEQFF	TGTGCCAGCACACCGAGGAGCGGGAGTGAATCCTACAATGAGCAGTTCTTC
.	TRBJ2-3	TRBV4-3	once	CASSQGSDGTDTQYF	TGCGCCAGCAGCCAAGGAAGCGACGGCACAGATACGCAGTATTTT
TRBD2	TRBJ2-1	TRBV6-5	.	CASSYSGLAVNEQFF	TGTGCCAGCAGTTACTCGGGACTAGCGGTGAATGAGCAGTTCTTC
.	TRBJ1-5	TRBV27	.	CASSLSPGWPQHF	TGTGCCAGCAGTTTAAGTCCAGGTTGGCCCCAGCATTTT